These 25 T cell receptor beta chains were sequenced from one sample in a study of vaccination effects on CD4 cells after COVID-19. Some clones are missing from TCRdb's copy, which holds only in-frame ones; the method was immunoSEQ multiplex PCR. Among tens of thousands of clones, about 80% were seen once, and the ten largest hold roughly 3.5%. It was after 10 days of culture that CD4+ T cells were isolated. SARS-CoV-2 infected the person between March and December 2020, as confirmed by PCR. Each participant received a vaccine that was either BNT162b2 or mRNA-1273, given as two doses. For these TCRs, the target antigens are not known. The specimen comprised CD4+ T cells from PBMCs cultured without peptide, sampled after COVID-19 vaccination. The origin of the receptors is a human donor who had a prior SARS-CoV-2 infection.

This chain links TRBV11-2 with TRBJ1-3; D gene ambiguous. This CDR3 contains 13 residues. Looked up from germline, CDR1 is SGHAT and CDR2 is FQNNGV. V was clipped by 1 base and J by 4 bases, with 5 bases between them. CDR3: CASSLAQGNTIYF. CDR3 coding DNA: TGTGCCAGCAGCTTAGCTCAAGGAAACACCATATATTTT.

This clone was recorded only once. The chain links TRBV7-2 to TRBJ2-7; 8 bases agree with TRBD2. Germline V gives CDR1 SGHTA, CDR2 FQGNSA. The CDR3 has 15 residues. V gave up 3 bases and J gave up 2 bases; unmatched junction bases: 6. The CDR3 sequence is CASSFTSGHTYEQYF. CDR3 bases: TGTGCCAGCAGCTTCACTAGCGGCCACACCTACGAGCAGTACTTC.

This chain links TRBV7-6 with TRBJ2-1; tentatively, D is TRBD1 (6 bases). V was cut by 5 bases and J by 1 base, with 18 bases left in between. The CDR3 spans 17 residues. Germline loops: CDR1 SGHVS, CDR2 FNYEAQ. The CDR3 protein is CASSGWGLGGSYNEQFF. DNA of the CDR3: TGTGCCAGCAGCGGATGGGGTTTAGGGGGTTCCTACAATGAGCAGTTCTTC.

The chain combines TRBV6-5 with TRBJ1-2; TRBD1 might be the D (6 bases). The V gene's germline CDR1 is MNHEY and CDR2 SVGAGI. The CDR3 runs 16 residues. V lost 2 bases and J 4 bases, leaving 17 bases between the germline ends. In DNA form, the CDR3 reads TGTGCCAGCAGTTACAGGGCAGGGCAAGGGGGCTATGGCTACACCTTC. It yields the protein CASSYRAGQGGYGYTF.

The chain's CDR3 is CASSYPSGSGADTQYF. CDR3 in DNA: TGTGCCAGCAGTTACCCTAGCGGGAGTGGGGCAGATACGCAGTATTTT. V and J are TRBV6-2 or TRBV6-3 and TRBJ2-3, with 10 nucleotides matching TRBD2. CDR1 and CDR2 (germline): MNHEY, SVGEGT. CDR3 length: 16 amino acids. Germline trimming cut 2 bases from V and 4 bases from J; bases unmatched to any gene: 6.

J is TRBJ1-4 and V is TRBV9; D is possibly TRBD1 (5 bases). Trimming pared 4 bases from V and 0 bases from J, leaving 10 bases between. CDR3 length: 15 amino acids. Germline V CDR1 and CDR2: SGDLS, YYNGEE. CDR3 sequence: CASSFTGPTNEKLFF. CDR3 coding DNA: TGTGCCAGCAGCTTTACAGGACCAACTAATGAAAAACTGTTTTTT.

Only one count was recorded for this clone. The CDR3: CASSHRDRLINYGYTF. The CDR3 bases are TGTGCCAGCAGCCATCGGGACAGACTCATTAACTATGGCTACACCTTC. The V call is TRBV4-2, the J call TRBJ1-2; 7 nucleotides align to TRBD1. Trimming removed 3 bases from V and 1 base from J; junction bases left unmatched: 8. Per germline, CDR1 LGHNA and CDR2 YNFKEQ. The CDR3 loop spans 16 amino acids.

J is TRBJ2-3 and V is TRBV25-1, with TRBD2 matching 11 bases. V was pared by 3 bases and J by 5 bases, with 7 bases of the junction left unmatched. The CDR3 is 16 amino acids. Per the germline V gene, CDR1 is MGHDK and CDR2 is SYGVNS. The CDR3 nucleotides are TGTGCCAGCAGTGAGGGGCTAGCGGGAGGAGGAGATACGCAGTATTTT. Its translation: CASSEGLAGGGDTQYF.

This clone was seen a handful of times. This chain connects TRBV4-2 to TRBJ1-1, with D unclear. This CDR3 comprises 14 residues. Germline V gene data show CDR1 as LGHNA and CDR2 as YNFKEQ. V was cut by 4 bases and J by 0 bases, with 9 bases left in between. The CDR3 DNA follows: TGTGCCAGCAGCCGGAGTAACCTGAACACTGAAGCTTTCTTT. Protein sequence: CASSRSNLNTEAFF.

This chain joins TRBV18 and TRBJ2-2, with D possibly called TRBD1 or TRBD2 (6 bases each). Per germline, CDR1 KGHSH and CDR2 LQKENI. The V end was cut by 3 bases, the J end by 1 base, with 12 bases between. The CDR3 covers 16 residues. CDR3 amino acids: CASSPRGLRNTGELFF. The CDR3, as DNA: TGTGCCAGCTCACCCCGGGGGCTTCGGAACACCGGGGAGCTGTTTTTT.

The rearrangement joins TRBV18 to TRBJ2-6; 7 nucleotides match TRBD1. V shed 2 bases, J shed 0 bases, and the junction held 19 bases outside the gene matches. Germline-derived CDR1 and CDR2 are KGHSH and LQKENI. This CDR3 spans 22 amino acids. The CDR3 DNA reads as TGTGCCAGCTCACCAGCTCTACAGGGGACGATCAAATTTAGCTCTGGGGCCAACGTCCTGACTTTC. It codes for CASSPALQGTIKFSSGANVLTF.

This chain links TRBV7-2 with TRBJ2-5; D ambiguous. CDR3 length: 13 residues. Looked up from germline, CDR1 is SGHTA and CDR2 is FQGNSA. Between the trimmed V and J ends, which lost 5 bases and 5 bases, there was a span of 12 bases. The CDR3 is CASSPESRETQYF. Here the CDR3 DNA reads TGTGCCAGCAGCCCTGAGTCTAGGGAGACCCAGTACTTC.

The CDR3 spells CASSPGAGTRVSETQYF. The CDR3 bases are TGTGCCAGCAGCCCAGGCGCCGGGACTAGAGTTTCGGAGACCCAGTACTTC. The chain couples TRBV7-3 to TRBJ2-5, with 8 positions matching TRBD2. After removal of 5 bases from V and 5 bases from J, the junction contained 16 bases not matched to a gene. CDR1 is SGHTA, CDR2 FQGTGA, per germline. CDR3 length: 17 amino acids.

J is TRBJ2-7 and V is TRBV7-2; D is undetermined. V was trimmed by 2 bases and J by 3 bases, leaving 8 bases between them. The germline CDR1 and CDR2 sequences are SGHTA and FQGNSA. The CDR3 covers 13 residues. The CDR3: CASSLRVGYEQYF. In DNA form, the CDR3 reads TGTGCCAGCAGCTTACGGGTGGGCTACGAGCAGTACTTC.

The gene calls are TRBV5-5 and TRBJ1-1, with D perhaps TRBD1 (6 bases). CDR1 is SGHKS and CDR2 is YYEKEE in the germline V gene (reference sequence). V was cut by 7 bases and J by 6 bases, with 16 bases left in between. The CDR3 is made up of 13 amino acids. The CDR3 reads CASGTRGRAEAFF. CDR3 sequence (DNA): TGTGCCAGCGGCACCAGGGGTCGGGCTGAAGCTTTCTTT.

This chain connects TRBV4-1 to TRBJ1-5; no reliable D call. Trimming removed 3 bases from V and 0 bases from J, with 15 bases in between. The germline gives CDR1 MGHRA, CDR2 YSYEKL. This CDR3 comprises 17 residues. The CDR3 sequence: CASSQRWAAYSNQPQHF. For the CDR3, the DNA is TGCGCCAGCAGCCAGAGGTGGGCGGCTTATAGCAATCAGCCCCAGCATTTT.

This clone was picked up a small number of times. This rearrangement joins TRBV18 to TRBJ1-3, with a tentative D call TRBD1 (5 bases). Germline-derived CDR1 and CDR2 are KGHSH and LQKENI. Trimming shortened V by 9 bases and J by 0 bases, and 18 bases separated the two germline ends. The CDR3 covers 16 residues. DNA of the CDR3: TGTGCCAGTGGAACTACAGGTCCAGGCTCTGGAAACACCATATATTTT. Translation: CASGTTGPGSGNTIYF.

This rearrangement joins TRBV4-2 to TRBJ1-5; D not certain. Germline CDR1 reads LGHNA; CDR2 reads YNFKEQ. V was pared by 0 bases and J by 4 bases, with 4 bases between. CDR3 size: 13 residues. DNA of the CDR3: TGTGCCAGCAGCCAAGACAGGAATCAGCCCCAGCATTTT. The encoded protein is CASSQDRNQPQHF.

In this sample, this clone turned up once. The CDR3 coding sequence is TGTGCCAGCAGTGAATACAAGACTAGCGGGGGCACAGATACGCAGTATTTT. Translating it yields CASSEYKTSGGTDTQYF. The chain joins TRBV25-1 to TRBJ2-3, with TRBD2 matching 11 bases. CDR3 size: 17 residues. J gave up 1 base and V 0 bases, and 3 bases lay outside the gene matches. The germline V gene has CDR1 MGHDK and CDR2 SYGVNS. Filled out from reference TRBV25-1 and TRBJ2-3, the complete variable domain reads EADIYQTPRYLVIGTGKKITLECSQTMGHDKMYWYQQDPGMELHLIHYSYGVNSTEKGDLSSESTVSRIRTEHFPLTLESARPSHTSQYLCASSEYKTSGGTDTQYFGPGTRLTVL.

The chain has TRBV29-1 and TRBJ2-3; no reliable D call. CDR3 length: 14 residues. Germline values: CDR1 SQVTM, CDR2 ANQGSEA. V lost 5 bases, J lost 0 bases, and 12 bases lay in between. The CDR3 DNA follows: TGCAGCGTTTCGGGCGCATCTAGCACAGATACGCAGTATTTT. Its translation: CSVSGASSTDTQYF.

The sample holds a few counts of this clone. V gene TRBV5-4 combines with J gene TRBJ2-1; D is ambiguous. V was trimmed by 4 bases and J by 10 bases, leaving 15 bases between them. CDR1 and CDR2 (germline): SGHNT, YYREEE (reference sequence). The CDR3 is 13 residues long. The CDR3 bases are TGTGCCAGCAGCGCTACGGGCATCCGGGAGCAGTTCTTC. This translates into CASSATGIREQFF.

CDR3 amino acids: CASSGDTLVYGYTF. The CDR3 DNA reads as TGTGCCAGCAGCGGGGACACGCTCGTCTATGGCTACACCTTC. The chain combines TRBV5-5 with TRBJ1-2; maybe TRBD1 (6 bases). Per the germline V gene, CDR1 is SGHKS and CDR2 is YYEKEE (reference sequence). The V gene lost 4 bases and the J gene lost 4 bases, with 14 bases spanning the gap. CDR3 length equals 14 residues.

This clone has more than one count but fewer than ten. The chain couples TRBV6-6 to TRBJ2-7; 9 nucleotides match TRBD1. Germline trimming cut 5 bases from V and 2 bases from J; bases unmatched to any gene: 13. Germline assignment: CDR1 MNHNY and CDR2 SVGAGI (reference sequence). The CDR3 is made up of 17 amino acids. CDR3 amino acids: CASSLYLARDRAYEQYF. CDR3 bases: TGTGCCAGCAGTCTCTACCTCGCCCGGGACAGGGCCTACGAGCAGTACTTC.

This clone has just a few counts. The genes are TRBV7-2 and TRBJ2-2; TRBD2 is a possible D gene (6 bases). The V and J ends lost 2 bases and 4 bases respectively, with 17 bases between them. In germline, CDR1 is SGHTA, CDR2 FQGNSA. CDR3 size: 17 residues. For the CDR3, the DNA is TGTGCCAGCAGCTTACAAATGGCGGGATCGGGCACCGGGGAGCTGTTTTTT. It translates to CASSLQMAGSGTGELFF.

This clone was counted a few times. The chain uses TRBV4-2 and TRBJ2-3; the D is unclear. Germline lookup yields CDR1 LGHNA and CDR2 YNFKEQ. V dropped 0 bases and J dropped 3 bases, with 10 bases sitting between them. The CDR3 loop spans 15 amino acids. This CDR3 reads CASSQEVSLTDTQYF. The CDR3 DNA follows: TGTGCCAGCAGCCAAGAGGTCTCGCTAACAGATACGCAGTATTTT.